The sequence of this T cell receptor (beta chain) was determined in a study of blood T cell repertoires in COVID-19. Repertoires were generated with immunoSEQ multiplex PCR, while TCRdb's copy carries only in-frame clones and drops some. Among 60,000 to 75,000 clones, 85% were seen once, and the ten largest hold roughly a third. Trimming removed 8 bases from V and 5 bases from J, with 19 bases in between. This CDR3 spans 13 amino acids. Germline CDR1 and CDR2: GTSNPN and SVGIG (reference sequence). The gene calls are TRBV30 and TRBJ2-7; perhaps TRBD2 as D (7 bases). Sequenced: peripheral blood. This sequence was found in a woman at least 80 years old with active or convalescent COVID-19. This chain's CDR3 is CAQTLGGDNEQYF. The CDR3 nucleotides are TGTGCCCAGACTCTAGGGGGGGACAACGAGCAGTACTTC.